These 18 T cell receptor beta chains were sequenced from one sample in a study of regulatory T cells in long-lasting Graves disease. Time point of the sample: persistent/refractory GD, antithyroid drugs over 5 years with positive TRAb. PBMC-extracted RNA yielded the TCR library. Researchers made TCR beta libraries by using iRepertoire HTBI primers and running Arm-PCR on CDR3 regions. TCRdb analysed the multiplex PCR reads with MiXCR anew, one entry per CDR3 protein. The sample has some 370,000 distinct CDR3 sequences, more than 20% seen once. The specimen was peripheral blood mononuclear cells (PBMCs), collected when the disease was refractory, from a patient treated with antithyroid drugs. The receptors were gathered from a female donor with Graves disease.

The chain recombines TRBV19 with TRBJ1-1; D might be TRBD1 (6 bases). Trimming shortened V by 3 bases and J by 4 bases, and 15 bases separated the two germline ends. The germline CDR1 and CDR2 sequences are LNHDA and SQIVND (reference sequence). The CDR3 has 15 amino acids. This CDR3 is CASSILGGKSTEAFF. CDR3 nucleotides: TGTGCCAGTAGTATCTTAGGGGGGAAGAGCACTGAAGCTTTCTTT.

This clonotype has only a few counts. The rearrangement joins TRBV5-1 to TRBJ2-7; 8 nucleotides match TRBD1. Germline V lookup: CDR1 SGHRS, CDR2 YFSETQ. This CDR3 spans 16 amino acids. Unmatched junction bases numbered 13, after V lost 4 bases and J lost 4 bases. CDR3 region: CASSIGRQGPWYEQYF. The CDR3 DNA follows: TGCGCCAGCAGCATTGGGCGACAGGGGCCCTGGTACGAGCAGTACTTC.

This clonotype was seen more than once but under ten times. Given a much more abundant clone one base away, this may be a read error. The CDR3 is CASSPGDSHNSPFHF. In DNA form, the CDR3 reads TGTGCCAGCAGCCCCGGGGATTCCCATAATTCACCCTTCCACTTT. The V and J genes are TRBV12-3 or TRBV12-4 and TRBJ1-6, with D hard to call. The CDR3 extends over 15 amino acids.

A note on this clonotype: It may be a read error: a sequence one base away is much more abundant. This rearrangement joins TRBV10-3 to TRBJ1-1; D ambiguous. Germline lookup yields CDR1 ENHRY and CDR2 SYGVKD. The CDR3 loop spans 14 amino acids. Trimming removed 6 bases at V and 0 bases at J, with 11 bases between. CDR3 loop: CAIRAESLNTEAFF. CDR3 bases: TGTGCCATCAGAGCGGAGTCCCTGAACACTGAAGCTTTCTTT.

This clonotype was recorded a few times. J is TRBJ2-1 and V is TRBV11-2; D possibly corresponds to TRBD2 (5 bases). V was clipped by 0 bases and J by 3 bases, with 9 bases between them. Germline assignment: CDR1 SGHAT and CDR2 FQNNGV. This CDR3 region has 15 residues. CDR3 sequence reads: CASSLEMGDYNEQFF. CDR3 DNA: TGTGCCAGCAGCTTAGAAATGGGAGACTACAATGAGCAGTTCTTC.

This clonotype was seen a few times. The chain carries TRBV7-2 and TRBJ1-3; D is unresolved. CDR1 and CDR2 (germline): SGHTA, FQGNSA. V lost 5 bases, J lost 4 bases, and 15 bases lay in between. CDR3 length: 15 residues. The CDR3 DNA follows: TGTGCCAGCAGCATACTACCTTCTGAGGGAAACACCATATATTTT. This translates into CASSILPSEGNTIYF.

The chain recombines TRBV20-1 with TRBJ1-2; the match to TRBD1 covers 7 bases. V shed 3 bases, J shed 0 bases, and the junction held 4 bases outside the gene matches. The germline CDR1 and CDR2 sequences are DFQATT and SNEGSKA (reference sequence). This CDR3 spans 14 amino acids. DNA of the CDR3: TGCAGTGCTAGTTCAGGGGGAGCTAACTATGGCTACACCTTC. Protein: CSASSGGANYGYTF.

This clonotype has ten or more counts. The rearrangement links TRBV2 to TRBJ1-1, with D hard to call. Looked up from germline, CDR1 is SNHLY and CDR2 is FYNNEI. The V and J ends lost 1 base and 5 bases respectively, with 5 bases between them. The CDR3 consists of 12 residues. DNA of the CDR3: TGTGCCAGCAGTGAAGGCCCGACTGAAGCTTTCTTT. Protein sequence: CASSEGPTEAFF.

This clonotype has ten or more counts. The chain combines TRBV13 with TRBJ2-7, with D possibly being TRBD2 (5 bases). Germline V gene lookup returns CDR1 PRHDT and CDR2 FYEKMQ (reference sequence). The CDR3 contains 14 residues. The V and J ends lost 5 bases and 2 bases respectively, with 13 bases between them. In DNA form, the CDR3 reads TGTGCCAGCAGCCCCGGACTGGGCGCCTACGAGCAGTACTTC. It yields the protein CASSPGLGAYEQYF.

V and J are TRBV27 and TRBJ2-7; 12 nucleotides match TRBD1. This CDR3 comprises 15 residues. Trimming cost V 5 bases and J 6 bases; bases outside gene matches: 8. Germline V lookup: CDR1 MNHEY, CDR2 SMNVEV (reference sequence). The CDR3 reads CASSIPGTGGAEQYF. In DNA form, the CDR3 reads TGTGCCAGCAGTATACCCGGGACAGGGGGCGCCGAGCAGTACTTC.

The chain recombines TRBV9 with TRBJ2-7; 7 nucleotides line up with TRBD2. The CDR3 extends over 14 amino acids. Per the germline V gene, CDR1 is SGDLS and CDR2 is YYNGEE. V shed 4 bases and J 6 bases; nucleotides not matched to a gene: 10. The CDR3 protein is CASSPGGRDFEQYF. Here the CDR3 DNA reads TGTGCCAGCAGCCCCGGGGGGAGGGACTTCGAGCAGTACTTC.

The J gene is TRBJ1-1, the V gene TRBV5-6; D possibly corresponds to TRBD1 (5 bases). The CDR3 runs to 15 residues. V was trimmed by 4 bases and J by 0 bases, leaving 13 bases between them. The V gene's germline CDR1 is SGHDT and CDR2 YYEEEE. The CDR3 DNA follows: TGTGCCAGCAGCGACCCGGGACGTATGAACACTGAAGCTTTCTTT. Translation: CASSDPGRMNTEAFF.

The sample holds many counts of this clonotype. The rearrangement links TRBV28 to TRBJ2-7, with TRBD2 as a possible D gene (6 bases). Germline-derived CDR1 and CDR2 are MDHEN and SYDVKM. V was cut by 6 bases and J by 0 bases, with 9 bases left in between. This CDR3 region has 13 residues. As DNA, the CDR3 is TGTGCCAGCAGAATAGCGGACTCCTACGAGCAGTACTTC. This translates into CASRIADSYEQYF.

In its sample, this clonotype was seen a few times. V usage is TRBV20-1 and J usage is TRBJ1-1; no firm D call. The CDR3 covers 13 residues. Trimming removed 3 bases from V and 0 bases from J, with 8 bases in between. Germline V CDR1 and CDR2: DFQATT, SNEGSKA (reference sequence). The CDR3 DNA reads TGCAGTGCTAGGCGTCAGGTGAACACTGAAGCTTTCTTT. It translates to CSARRQVNTEAFF.

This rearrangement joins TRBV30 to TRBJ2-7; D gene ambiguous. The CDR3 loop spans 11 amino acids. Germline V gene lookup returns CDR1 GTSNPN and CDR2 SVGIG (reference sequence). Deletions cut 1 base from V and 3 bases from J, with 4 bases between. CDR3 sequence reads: CAWSDGYEQYF. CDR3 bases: TGTGCCTGGAGTGATGGCTACGAGCAGTACTTC.

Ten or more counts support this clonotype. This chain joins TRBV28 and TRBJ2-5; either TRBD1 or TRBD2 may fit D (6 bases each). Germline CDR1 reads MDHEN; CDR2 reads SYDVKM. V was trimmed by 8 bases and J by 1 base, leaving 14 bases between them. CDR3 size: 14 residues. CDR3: CASSEGGPQETQYF. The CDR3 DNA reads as TGTGCCAGCTCAGAGGGGGGACCCCAAGAGACCCAGTACTTC. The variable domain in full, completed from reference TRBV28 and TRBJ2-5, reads DVKVTQSSRYLVKRTGEKVFLECVQDMDHENMFWYRQDPGLGLRLIYFSYDVKMKEKGDIPEGYSVSREKKERFSLILESASTNQTSMYLCASSEGGPQETQYFGPGTRLLVL.

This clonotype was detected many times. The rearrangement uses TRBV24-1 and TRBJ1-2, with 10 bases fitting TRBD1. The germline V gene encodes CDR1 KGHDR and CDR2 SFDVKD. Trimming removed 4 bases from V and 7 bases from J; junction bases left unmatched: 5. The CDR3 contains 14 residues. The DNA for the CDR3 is TGTGCCACCAGTGAGCCGGGACAGGGGTTTGGCTACACCTTC. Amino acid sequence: CATSEPGQGFGYTF.

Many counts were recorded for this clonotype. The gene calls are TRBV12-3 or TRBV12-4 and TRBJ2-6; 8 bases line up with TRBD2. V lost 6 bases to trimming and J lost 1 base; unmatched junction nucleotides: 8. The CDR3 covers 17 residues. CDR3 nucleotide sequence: TGTGCCAGCAGAACCAAGCGGGAGTTATCTGGGGCCAACGTCCTGACTTTC. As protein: CASRTKRELSGANVLTF.